The present entry profiles one TCR beta chain with its context. Using immunoSEQ multiplex PCR, the repertoire was profiled, and TCRdb retains in-frame clones only, with some absent. The profile shows 20,000 to 25,000 clones, approximately 70% of them singletons. The data were obtained in a study of OX40 agonist ivuxolimab in advanced cancers. For the study at large: Hepatocellular carcinoma, melanoma, renal cell or head and neck cancer was diagnosed in the dose-escalation patients. 30% to 40% of patients had received prior checkpoint inhibitor therapy. Three patients responded partially, comprising one with hepatocellular carcinoma and two with cutaneous melanoma.

The study sampled blood at baseline, cycle 4 day 1, and cycle 7 day 1. Sequenced here: CD4+ or CD8+ T cells sorted from blood, sampled in a trial of the OX40 agonist ivuxolimab. This clonotype was obtained from an adult with an advanced solid tumor such as melanoma, head and neck, liver or kidney cancer.

The CDR3 bases are TGTGCCAGCAGCCACCACCGGCAGGGCGGGAACTACGAGCAGTACTTC. It codes for CASSHHRQGGNYEQYF. The chain joins TRBV4-2 to TRBJ2-7, with D possibly being TRBD2 (6 bases). V was trimmed by 3 bases and J by 3 bases, leaving 18 bases between them. Per the germline V gene, CDR1 is LGHNA and CDR2 is YNFKEQ. CDR3 length equals 16 residues.